This record covers a single T cell receptor (beta chain). The source of the sample is a study of blood T cell repertoires in COVID-19. Study at large: The samples span acute and convalescent COVID-19 from the United States, Italy and Spain.

The CDR3 extends over 16 amino acids. Germline lookup yields CDR1 MNHEY and CDR2 SMNVEV (reference sequence). With 0 bases removed from V and 2 bases from J, the gap between germline ends came to 14 bases. Authors' data handling: Estimation of nucleated cell counts relied on the amplification of reference gene primers. The table came from immunoSEQ multiplex PCR; TCRdb's copy has only in-frame clones and leaves some out. V, J and clone size derive from that table, while D and trimming were established from the DNA sequence. The profile shows approximately 220,000 clones, approximately 82% of them singletons.

J is TRBJ2-7 and V is TRBV27, with a tentative D call TRBD2 (5 bases). What was sequenced was peripheral blood. The receptor was derived from a woman in her fifties or sixties with acute or convalescent COVID-19. CDR3: CASSLSTDSIPYEQYF. The CDR3 nucleotides read TGTGCCAGCAGTTTATCGACGGACTCTATACCCTACGAGCAGTACTTC.